What follows describes a single TCR beta chain. The antigen remains undetermined. PCR primers comprised 60 Vbeta and 13 Jbeta primers. Source study methods: In a later analysis, the count reached about 80 million unique TCR beta chains, with about 10 million shared. Profiled with immunoSEQ multiplex PCR; TCRdb holds only in-frame clones, not every one. That table is the source of V, J and clone size, and D and trimming were worked out from the DNA. The table lists approximately 100,000 clones, roughly 85% of them singletons, with about 3% in the top ten. CDR1 and CDR2 (germline): SEHNR, FQNEAQ (reference sequence). The CDR3 totals 11 residues. J was trimmed by 12 bases and V by 5 bases; bases with no gene match: 6. These data come from a study of cytomegalovirus exposure and HLA in healthy donors. Study-wide results and limits: Across donors, presence/absence analyses took sequencing depth to be roughly uniform. A later analysis linked 15,000 to 20,000 TCR beta sequences to HLA alleles at 0.05 false discovery rate.

This rearrangement joins TRBV7-9 to TRBJ2-7; 8 bases are a match to TRBD1. The TCR originated in a woman aged 35 to 49 in good health and CMV-seronegative. Sequences were obtained from PBMCs. The CDR3 protein is CASSDRGSAYF. CDR3 coding DNA: TGTGCCAGCAGCGACAGGGGCTCAGCGTACTTC.